The sequence of this T cell receptor beta chain was determined in a study of OX40 agonist ivuxolimab in advanced cancers. Study-level background: Patient treatment consisted of intravenous ivuxolimab administration every 2 weeks at 0.01 to 10 mg/kg.

This CDR3 is 16 amino acids long. CDR1 and CDR2 from the germline V gene are LNHNV and YYDKDF (reference sequence). V shed 3 bases and J shed 2 bases, with 13 bases lying between them. Repertoires were generated with immunoSEQ multiplex PCR, while TCRdb's copy carries only in-frame clones and drops some. Here the sample spans about 15,000 clones, about 90% being singletons. The rearrangement links TRBV15 to TRBJ1-4; perhaps TRBD1 as D (5 bases). The TCR was taken from an adult with an advanced solid tumor such as melanoma, head and neck, liver or kidney cancer. The input for sequencing was CD4+ or CD8+ T cells sorted from blood, taken in a trial of the OX40 agonist ivuxolimab. CDR3 bases: TGTGCCACCAGCAGGACGAAGGGGCCCACTAATGAAAAACTGTTTTTT. Translating it yields CATSRTKGPTNEKLFF.